In this sample, the clone carrying this T cell receptor (beta chain) turned up many times. The antigen is not known. This CDR3 contains 14 residues. Germline values: CDR1 SGHKS, CDR2 YYEKEE (reference sequence). Unmatched junction bases numbered 5, after V lost 4 bases and J lost 2 bases. The data stem from a study of response to subunit inactivated influenza vaccine. Overall study findings and caveats: Few new T cells, the authors suggested, are recruited by each seasonal influenza vaccination.

TCRdb independently ran MiXCR on the RT-PCR reads; one entry per CDR3 protein. The table has roughly 500,000 distinct CDR3 sequences, 16% seen once. This sequence joins TRBV5-5 and TRBJ2-7; 8 nucleotides line up with TRBD1. The sequences come from CD4+ T cells sorted from PBMCs, collected roughly 24 months after vaccination. The receptor was derived from a man between 50 and 70 years old who received an inactivated influenza vaccine. The CDR3 nucleotides are TGTGCCAGCAGCCGAGGACAGGGTACCTACGAGCAGTACTTC. Translated: CASSRGQGTYEQYF. Using reference TRBV5-5 and TRBJ2-7 for the parts outside the CDR3, the full variable domain is DAGVTQSPTHLIKTRGQQVTLRCSPISGHKSVSWYQQVLGQGPQFIFQYYEKEERGRGNFPDRFSARQFPNYSSELNVNALLLGDSALYLCASSRGQGTYEQYFGPGTRLTVT.